This is a list of T cell receptor beta chains from one sample in a study of metastatic and nonmetastatic thyroid tumors. Through MiXCR, TCRdb re-clonotyped the PCR reads. The profile covers about 20,000 clones, with around 30% appearing a single time and about 16% taken by the ten largest. The sample consisted of tumor tissue. These receptors all come from a female donor with papillary thyroid cancer or a benign thyroid nodule (not recorded which). Some clones in this sample may be carry-over from other donors' samples. Each CDR3 is given with its conserved first and last residue. The order of the fields is D gene, J gene, V gene, clone size, CDR3 DNA, CDR3 protein. The D gene is left open where the match is weak. Clone size is shown for a subset of rows, as once, few, many or a class of expanded clone.

TRBD1 | TRBJ2-7 | TRBV11-3 | many | TGTGCCAGCAGCCCGGGGACAGGAGGCGAGCAGTACTTC | CASSPGTGGEQYF
NA | TRBJ2-7 | TRBV9 | many | TGTGCCAGCAGCGTCGGCAGGGAGAGCTACGAGCAGTACTTC | CASSVGRESYEQYF
NA | TRBJ1-4 | TRBV4-1 | few | TGCGCCAGCAGCCACGCGAAAGGGGTGAATAATGAAAAACTGTTTTTT | CASSHAKGVNNEKLFF
TRBD1 | TRBJ2-7 | TRBV18 | many | TGTGCCAGCTCACCAATGGGACAGGGTATCAACGAGCAGTACTTC | CASSPMGQGINEQYF
NA | TRBJ2-6 | TRBV24-1 | few | TGTGCCACCAGTGATTCCACGAGATCTGGGGCCAACGTCCTGACTTTC | CATSDSTRSGANVLTF
NA | TRBJ2-3 | TRBV6-1 | many | TGTGCCAGCAGTGACCCGTTTGGGGAGACAGATACGCAGTATTTT | CASSDPFGETDTQYF
TRBD1 | TRBJ1-5 | TRBV11-2 | NA | TGTGCCAGCAGCTTAGACCCCATAATGACAGGGTATAGCAATCAGCCCCAGCATTTT | CASSLDPIMTGYSNQPQHF
NA | TRBJ2-2 | TRBV11-1 | many | TGTGCCAGCAGCCCCGTGGTAGGGATAACGGTCGGGGAGCTGTTTTTT | CASSPVVGITVGELFF
NA | TRBJ2-3 | TRBV28 | few | TGTGCCAGCAGTTTAAGATGGGGAGTCACAGATACGCAGTATTTT | CASSLRWGVTDTQYF
NA | TRBJ2-1 | TRBV2 | few | TGTGCCAGCAGTGAAACGACCTTATCGGGAGTTGTGTTCTTC | CASSETTLSGVVFF
TRBD1 | TRBJ1-2 | TRBV11-3 | NA | TGTGCCAGCAGCCAGGGGGGGTATGGCTACACCTTC | CASSQGGYGYTF
NA | TRBJ1-1 | TRBV10-2 | many | TGCGCCAGCAGACAGGCTAACACTGAAGCTTTCTTT | CASRQANTEAFF
TRBD1 | TRBJ1-5 | TRBV20-1 | NA | TGCAGTGCTAGGGATCTTGGCAGGGGGCCCAATCAGCCCCAGCATTTT | CSARDLGRGPNQPQHF
NA | TRBJ2-1 | TRBV9 | many | TGTGCCAGCAGCGGTGGGGGAGCCTACAATGAGCAGTTCTTC | CASSGGGAYNEQFF
NA | TRBJ1-1 | TRBV20-1 | NA | TGCAGTGCTAACCGACGGAACACTGAAGCTTTCTTT | CSANRRNTEAFF
NA | TRBJ2-1 | TRBV20-1 | NA | TGCAGTGCTATATATTGGAGCGCCCGTAGCTCCTACAATGAGCAGTTCTTC | CSAIYWSARSSYNEQFF
NA | TRBJ1-6 | TRBV9 | many | TGTGCCAGCAGCGTAGGAAGCTCCTATAATTCACCCCTCCACTTT | CASSVGSSYNSPLHF
TRBD1 | TRBJ2-7 | TRBV7-2 | NA | TGTGCCAGCAGCCCTACCGCGGGACAGGGTTACGAGCAGTACTTC | CASSPTAGQGYEQYF
NA | TRBJ2-4 | TRBV6-5 | many | TGTGCCAGCAGTTACAGGGGGGGGAACATTCAGTACTTC | CASSYRGGNIQYF
TRBD1 | TRBJ1-1 | TRBV5-4 | many | TGTGCCAGCAGCGAACGACAGGGGATGAACACTGAAGCTTTCTTT | CASSERQGMNTEAFF
NA | TRBJ2-1 | TRBV4-2 | many | TGTGCCAGCAGCCAAGGGGGCGTAGGAGACAATGAGCAGTTCTTC | CASSQGGVGDNEQFF
NA | TRBJ1-2 | TRBV9 | NA | TGTGCCAGCAGCGTAGAATCTGTATCGGGGGGCTTTGGCTACACCTTC | CASSVESVSGGFGYTF
NA | TRBJ2-3 | TRBV2 | NA | TGTGCCAGCAGCACCCACAGGGGGGGGGGCAAAGATACGCAGTATTTT | CASSTHRGGGKDTQYF
NA | TRBJ1-2 | TRBV5-1 | once | TGCGCCAGCAGCAAGATACCCCCAGGGGATTATGGCTACACCTTC | CASSKIPPGDYGYTF
TRBD2 | TRBJ2-3 | TRBV18 | NA | TGTGCCAGCTTACCGAGCGGGATGGCCAGTAATACGCAGTATTTT | CASLPSGMASNTQYF
TRBD2 | TRBJ2-7 | TRBV6-5 | NA | TGTGCCAGCAGTTACACTAGCGGAGCCTACGAGCAGTACTTC | CASSYTSGAYEQYF
TRBD2 | TRBJ2-7 | TRBV29-1 | few | TGCAGCGTTACCGGACTAGCGGGCCCCTACGAGCAGTACTTC | CSVTGLAGPYEQYF
TRBD2 | TRBJ2-1 | TRBV20-1 | NA | TGCAGTATCGAGCGGGGGGAAAACAATGAGCAGTTCTTC | CSIERGENNEQFF
NA | TRBJ1-1 | TRBV6-2/TRBV6-3 | NA | TGTGCCAGCAGGGTACAGGGTAACACTGAAGCTTTCTTT | CASRVQGNTEAFF
NA | TRBJ2-2 | TRBV11-3 | NA | TGTGCCAGCAGCTTAGTAGAAGGGTATCTGTTTTTT | CASSLVEGYLFF
TRBD2 | TRBJ2-3 | TRBV20-1 | NA | TGCAGCGAGATACTAGCGAGGACGCACACAGATACGCAGTATTTT | CSEILARTHTDTQYF
TRBD1 | TRBJ2-2 | TRBV20-1 | NA | TGCAGTGCTAGAGAATGGAGGGACAGGGACACCGGGGAGCTGTTTTTT | CSAREWRDRDTGELFF
NA | TRBJ2-1 | TRBV18 | many | TGTGCCAGCTCTCCGTCCGAGCGGATAGTTAACAATGAGCAGTTCTTC | CASSPSERIVNNEQFF
NA | TRBJ2-2 | TRBV11-1 | NA | TGTGCCAGCAGCTCGTATGGACGGACGAACACCGGGGAGCTGTTTTTT | CASSSYGRTNTGELFF
TRBD1 | TRBJ1-1 | TRBV30 | NA | TGTGCCTGTTGTGGAGGGGGCACGGCTTTCTTT | CACCGGGTAFF
TRBD1 | TRBJ1-2 | TRBV6-1 | many | TGTGCCAGCAGCGCTTGGGGACAGGGGGGGGGCTACACCTTC | CASSAWGQGGGYTF
TRBD1 | TRBJ2-2 | TRBV24-1 | NA | TGTGCCACCAGTGAAGAACCAGACACAGGGGAGCCGTTTTTT | CATSEEPDTGEPFF
TRBD2 | TRBJ2-7 | TRBV20-1 | many | TGCAGTGCTTTCCGACTAGCCCTAGCCTACGAGCAGTACTTC | CSAFRLALAYEQYF
NA | TRBJ2-5 | TRBV24-1 | many | TGTGCCACCAGTGATATCATATCAGGGAAACAAGAGACCCAGTACTTC | CATSDIISGKQETQYF
NA | TRBJ1-1 | TRBV11-2 | many | TGTGCCAGCAGCCTGACAGGAGGGAACACTGAAGCTTTCTTT | CASSLTGGNTEAFF
NA | TRBJ2-7 | TRBV11-3 | NA | TGTGCCAGCAGCTTACGGGACGGTCCAAGCTACGAGCAGTACTTC | CASSLRDGPSYEQYF
NA | TRBJ1-1 | TRBV12-3/TRBV12-4 | NA | TGTGCCAGCAGCCCCGGGCCCGGGGTGAACACTGAAGCTTTCTTT | CASSPGPGVNTEAFF